The entry below describes one TCR beta chain. Its antigen remains unidentified. Time point noted: week 35, safety follow-up. Topical imiquimod was applied with each vaccine dose, which held 300 ug of mutant IDH1 20-mer peptide. The germline gives CDR1 SGHAT, CDR2 FQNNGV. The V gene lost 4 bases and the J gene lost 1 base, with 7 bases spanning the gap. There are 13 residues in the CDR3. The data belong to a study of a mutant IDH1 vaccine in newly diagnosed glioma. The method was immunoSEQ multiplex PCR; TCRdb's version includes in-frame clones alone and lacks a portion of them. The sample holds 35,000 to 55,000 clones, 65% to 90% seen once.

The clonotype originates from a woman aged 35 to 49 with glioma. Some clones in this sample may be carry-over from other donors' samples. This chain uses TRBV11-2 with TRBJ1-1, with a tentative D call TRBD1 (5 bases). The sequencing here drew on PBMCs, taken from a glioma patient whose treatment included an IDH1 peptide vaccine. The CDR3 bases are TGTGCCAGCAGCTGGGGGGAGAACACTGAAGCTTTCTTT. This encodes CASSWGENTEAFF.